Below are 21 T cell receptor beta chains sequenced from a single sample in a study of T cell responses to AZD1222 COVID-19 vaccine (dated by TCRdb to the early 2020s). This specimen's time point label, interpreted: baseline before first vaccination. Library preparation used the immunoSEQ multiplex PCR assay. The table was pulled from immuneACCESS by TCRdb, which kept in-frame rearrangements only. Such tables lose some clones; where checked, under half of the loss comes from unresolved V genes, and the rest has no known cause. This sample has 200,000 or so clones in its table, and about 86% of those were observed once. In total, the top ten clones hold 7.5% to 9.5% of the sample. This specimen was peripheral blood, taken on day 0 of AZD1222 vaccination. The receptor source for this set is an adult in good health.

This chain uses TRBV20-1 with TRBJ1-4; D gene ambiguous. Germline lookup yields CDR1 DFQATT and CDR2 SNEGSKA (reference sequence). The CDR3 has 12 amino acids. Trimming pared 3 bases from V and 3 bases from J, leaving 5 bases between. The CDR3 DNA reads TGCAGTGCTAGTCAGCCTAATGAAAAACTGTTTTTT. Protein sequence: CSASQPNEKLFF.

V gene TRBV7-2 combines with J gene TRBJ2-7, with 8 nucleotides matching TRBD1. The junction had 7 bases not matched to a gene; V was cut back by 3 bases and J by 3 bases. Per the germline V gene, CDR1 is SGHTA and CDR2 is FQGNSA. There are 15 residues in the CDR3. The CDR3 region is CASSLGQGALYEQYF. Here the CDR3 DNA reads TGTGCCAGCAGCTTGGGGCAGGGGGCCCTCTACGAGCAGTACTTC.

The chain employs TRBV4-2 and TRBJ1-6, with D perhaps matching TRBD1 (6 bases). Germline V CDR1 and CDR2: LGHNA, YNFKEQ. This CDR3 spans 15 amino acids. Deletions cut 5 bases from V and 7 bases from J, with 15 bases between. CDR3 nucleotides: TGTGCCAGCAGCTATTACCGGGACACGAATTCACCCCTCCACTTT. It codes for CASSYYRDTNSPLHF.

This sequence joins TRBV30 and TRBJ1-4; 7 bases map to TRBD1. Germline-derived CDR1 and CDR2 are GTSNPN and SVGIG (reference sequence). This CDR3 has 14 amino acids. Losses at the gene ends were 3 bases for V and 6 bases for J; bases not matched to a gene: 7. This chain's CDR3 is CAWRGGGWDEKLFF. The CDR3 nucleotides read TGTGCCTGGAGAGGAGGGGGCTGGGATGAAAAACTGTTTTTT. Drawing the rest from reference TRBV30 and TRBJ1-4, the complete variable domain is SQTIHQWPATLVQPVGSPLSLECTVEGTSNPNLYWYRQAAGRGLQLLFYSVGIGQISSEVPQNLSASRPQDRQFILSSKKLLLSDSGFYLCAWRGGGWDEKLFFGSGTQLSVL.

The DNA of the CDR3 is TGTGCCAGCAGCGCCGGCGTAGGGCAGTACTTC. This sequence encodes CASSAGVGQYF. The chain uses TRBV5-8 and TRBJ2-7; D is unresolved. CDR3 length: 11 residues. V lost 4 bases, J lost 9 bases, and 11 bases lay in between. Germline values: CDR1 SGHTS, CDR2 YDEGEE.

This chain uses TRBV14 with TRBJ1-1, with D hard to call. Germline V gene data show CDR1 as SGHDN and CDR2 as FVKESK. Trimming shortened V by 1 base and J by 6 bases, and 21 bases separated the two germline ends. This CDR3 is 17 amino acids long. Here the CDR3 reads CASSQGYRSRESAEAFF. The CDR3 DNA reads TGTGCCAGCAGCCAAGGGTACCGGTCAAGGGAGTCCGCTGAAGCTTTCTTT.

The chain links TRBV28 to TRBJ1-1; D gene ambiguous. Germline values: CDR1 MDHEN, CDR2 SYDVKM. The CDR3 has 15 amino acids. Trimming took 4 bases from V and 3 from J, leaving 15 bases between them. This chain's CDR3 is CASSSARSWDTEAFF. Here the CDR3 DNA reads TGTGCCAGCAGTTCCGCGAGATCCTGGGACACTGAAGCTTTCTTT.

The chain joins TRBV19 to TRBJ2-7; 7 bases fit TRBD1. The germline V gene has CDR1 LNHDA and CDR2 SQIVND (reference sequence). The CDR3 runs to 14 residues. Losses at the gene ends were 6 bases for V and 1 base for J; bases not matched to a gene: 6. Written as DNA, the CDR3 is TGTGCCAGTAGGGAGACGGGACAGTCCTACGAGCAGTACTTC. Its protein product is CASRETGQSYEQYF.

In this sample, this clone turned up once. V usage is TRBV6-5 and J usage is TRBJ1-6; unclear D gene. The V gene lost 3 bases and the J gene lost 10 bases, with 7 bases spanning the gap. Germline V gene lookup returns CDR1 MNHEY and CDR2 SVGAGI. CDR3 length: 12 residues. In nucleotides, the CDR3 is TGTGCCAGCAGTTATGAGGACTCACCCCTCCACTTT. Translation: CASSYEDSPLHF.

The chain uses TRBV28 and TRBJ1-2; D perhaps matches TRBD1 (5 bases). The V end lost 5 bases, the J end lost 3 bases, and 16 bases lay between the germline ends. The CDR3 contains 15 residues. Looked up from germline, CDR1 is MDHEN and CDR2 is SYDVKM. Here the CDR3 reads CASSRGSRVDYGYTF. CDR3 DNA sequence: TGTGCCAGCAGTAGGGGATCGCGAGTTGACTATGGCTACACCTTC.

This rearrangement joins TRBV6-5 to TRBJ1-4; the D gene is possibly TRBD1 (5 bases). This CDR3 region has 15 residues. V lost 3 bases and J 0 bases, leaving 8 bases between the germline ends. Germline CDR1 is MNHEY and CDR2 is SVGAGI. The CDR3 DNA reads TGTGCCAGCAGTTATTCAGGGTCAACTAATGAAAAACTGTTTTTT. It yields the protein CASSYSGSTNEKLFF.

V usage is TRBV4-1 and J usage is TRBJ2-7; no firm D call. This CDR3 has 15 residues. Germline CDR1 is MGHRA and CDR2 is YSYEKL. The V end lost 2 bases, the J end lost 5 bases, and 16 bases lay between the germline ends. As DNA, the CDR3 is TGCGCCAGCAGCCAACGGCTAGTGGGTGGAGACGAGCAGTACTTC. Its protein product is CASSQRLVGGDEQYF.

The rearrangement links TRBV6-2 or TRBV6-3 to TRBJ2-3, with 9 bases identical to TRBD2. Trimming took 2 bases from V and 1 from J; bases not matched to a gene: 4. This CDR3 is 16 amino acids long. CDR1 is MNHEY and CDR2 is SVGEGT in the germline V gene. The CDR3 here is CASSYAGGPGTDTQYF. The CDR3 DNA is TGTGCCAGCAGTTACGCGGGGGGGCCGGGCACAGATACGCAGTATTTT.

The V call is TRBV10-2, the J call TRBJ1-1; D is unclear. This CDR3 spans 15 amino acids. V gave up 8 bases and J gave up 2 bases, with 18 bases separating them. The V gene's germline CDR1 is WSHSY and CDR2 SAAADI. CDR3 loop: CASLERVQDNTEAFF. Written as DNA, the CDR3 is TGCGCCAGCCTTGAGAGGGTGCAAGACAACACTGAAGCTTTCTTT.

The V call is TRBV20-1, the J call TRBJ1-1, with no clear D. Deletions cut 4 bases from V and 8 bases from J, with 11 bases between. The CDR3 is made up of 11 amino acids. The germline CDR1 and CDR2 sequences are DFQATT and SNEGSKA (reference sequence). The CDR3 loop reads CSATFSVEAFF. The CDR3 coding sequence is TGCAGTGCTACGTTCAGTGTGGAAGCTTTCTTT.

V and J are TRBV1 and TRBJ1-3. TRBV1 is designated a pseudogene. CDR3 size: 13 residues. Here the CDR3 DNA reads TGCACCAGCAGCCAAGATCGAATCCGGGGGATATATTTT. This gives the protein CTSSQDRIRGIYF.

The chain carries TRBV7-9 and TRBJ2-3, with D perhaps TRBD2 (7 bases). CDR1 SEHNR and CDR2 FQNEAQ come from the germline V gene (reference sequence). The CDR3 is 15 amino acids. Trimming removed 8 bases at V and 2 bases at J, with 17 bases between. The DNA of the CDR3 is TGTGCCAGCCATCCGGAGGCGGGGGCCACAGATACGCAGTATTTT. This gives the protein CASHPEAGATDTQYF.

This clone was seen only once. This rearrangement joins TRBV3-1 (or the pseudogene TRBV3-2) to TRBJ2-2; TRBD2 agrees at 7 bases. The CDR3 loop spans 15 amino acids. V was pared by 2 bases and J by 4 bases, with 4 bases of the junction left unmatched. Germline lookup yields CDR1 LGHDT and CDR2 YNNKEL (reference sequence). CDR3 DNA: TGTGCCAGCAGCCAACCAGGGAGGGCCACCGGGGAGCTGTTTTTT. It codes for CASSQPGRATGELFF.

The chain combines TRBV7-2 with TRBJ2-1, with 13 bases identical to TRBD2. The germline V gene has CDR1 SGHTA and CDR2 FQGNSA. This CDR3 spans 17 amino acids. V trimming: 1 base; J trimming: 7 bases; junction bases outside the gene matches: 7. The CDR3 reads CASSLGPLTSGGNEQFF. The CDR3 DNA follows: TGTGCCAGCAGCTTAGGCCCCCTGACTAGCGGGGGGAATGAGCAGTTCTTC.

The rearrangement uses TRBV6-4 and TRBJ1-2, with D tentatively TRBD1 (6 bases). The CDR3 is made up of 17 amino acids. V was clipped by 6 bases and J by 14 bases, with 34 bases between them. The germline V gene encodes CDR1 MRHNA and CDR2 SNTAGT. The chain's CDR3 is CASSARGGGGASPIRTF. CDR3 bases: TGTGCCAGCAGCGCCCGCGGGGGAGGGGGGGCGAGCCCTATTAGGACCTTC.

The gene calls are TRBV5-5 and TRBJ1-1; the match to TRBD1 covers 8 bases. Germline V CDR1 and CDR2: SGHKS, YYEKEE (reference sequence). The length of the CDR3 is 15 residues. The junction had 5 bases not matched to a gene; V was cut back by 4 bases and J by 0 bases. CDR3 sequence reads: CASSPRTGLNTEAFF. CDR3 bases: TGTGCCAGCAGCCCGCGGACAGGGCTGAACACTGAAGCTTTCTTT. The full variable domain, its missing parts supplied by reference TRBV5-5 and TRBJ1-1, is DAGVTQSPTHLIKTRGQQVTLRCSPISGHKSVSWYQQVLGQGPQFIFQYYEKEERGRGNFPDRFSARQFPNYSSELNVNALLLGDSALYLCASSPRTGLNTEAFFGQGTRLTVV.